This T cell receptor beta chain derives from a study of T-cell reconstitution after alpha-beta-depleted transplantation in children (dated by TCRdb to about 2016). With respect to the entire study: The study quantitatively tracked T-cell immune reconstitution after TCRalphabeta/CD19-depleted allogeneic hematopoietic cell transplantation in children using TCR repertoire profiling.

With regard to this clonotype: This clone's antigen is unknown. The record has no base qualities; no much larger clone is one base away.

V and J are truncated by 2 bases and 3 bases respectively, leaving an intervening sequence of 8 bases. CDR1 and CDR2 are drawn from the germline V gene: KGHSH, LQKENI. The CDR3 starts with the cysteine, ends with the phenylalanine, and has 13 residues. The entry retains the CDR3 DNA only, 39 bases that are in frame from base 1. What the authors observed across the whole study: The apparently early alphabetaT-cell count recovery about two months after transplant was reportedly dependent on only several hundred rapidly expanded clones derived from non-depleted graft cells. In some patients, the high TCRbeta diversity seen at day 60 was put down to recipient T cells and intrathymic progenitors that had survived conditioning. The frequencies of hyperexpanded clones fell over the following months, and after one year, T-cell counts and TCRbeta diversity were mostly attributed to newly produced T cells.

The treatment or condition label, read with the paper, signifies: allogeneic hematopoietic cell transplantation with graft depleted of TCRalphabeta T cells and CD19 B cells. The transplant recipients were children given TCRalphabeta/CD19-depleted allogeneic hematopoietic cell grafts. Library method: PCR. The instrument given in TCRdb is Illumina HiSeq 2500. Molecular barcoding was employed in the preparation of TCR libraries, with unique molecular identifiers being used to normalize TCRbeta repertoire quantification. TCRdb took the public reads, trimmed them with fastp at Q25, ran MiXCR for clone calling and kept in-frame beta chains. Every distinct CDR3 protein forms one entry, paired with its most common genes and DNA. This sample gives hundreds of thousands of distinct CDR3 sequences in total; approximately 15% of them show up just once. Around 5% of the sample lies in the top ten.

The specimen was PBMCs, mostly from graft donor cells, collected 360 days after TCRalphabeta/CD19-depleted stem cell transplant. In this chain, TRBV18 is recombined with TRBJ2-7; no confident D gene assignment can be made. The sequence was obtained from a male patient under 18 who had a stem cell transplant for acute lymphoblastic leukemia, so the T cells may come from the graft donor. The sequenced DNA: TGTGCCAGCTCACCAAGAGAAGGCTACGAGCAGTACTTC. Translated, it gives CASSPREGYEQYF.